The T cell receptor beta chain described here comes from a study of T cell responses to AZD1222 COVID-19 vaccine. Study-level results: A mostly white British donor set with more females was recruited, and clonal diversity was possibly underestimated.

Measured with immunoSEQ multiplex PCR; TCRdb has only the in-frame clones, and not every one. The sample lists 140,000 to 150,000 clones, about 87% occurring once. The CDR3 has 16 amino acids. Germline lookup yields CDR1 SGHRS and CDR2 YFSETQ. Trimming removed 0 bases at V and 1 base at J, with 11 bases between. A word on this clone: Its matching antigen is unknown.

V usage is TRBV5-1 and J usage is TRBJ1-3; D is unclear. The origin of this receptor is an adult in good health. Source: peripheral blood, taken on day 0 of AZD1222 vaccination. The CDR3 nucleotides are TGCGCCAGCAGCTTGGCCATAGGTGGATCTGGAAACACCATATATTTT. It translates to CASSLAIGGSGNTIYF.